This T cell receptor (beta chain) was found in a study of OX40 agonist ivuxolimab in advanced cancers. The CDR3 totals 16 residues. The germline V gene has CDR1 SEHNR and CDR2 FQNEAQ (reference sequence). V was clipped by 0 bases and J by 5 bases, with 16 bases between them. Sequenced by immunoSEQ multiplex PCR; TCRdb stores in-frame clones only, minus some. The table has more than 45,000 clones, approximately 86% seen once; the top ten hold over 9%. This TCR was recovered from an adult with an advanced solid tumor such as melanoma, head and neck, liver or kidney cancer. Sequenced material: CD4+ or CD8+ T cells sorted from blood, taken in a trial of the OX40 agonist ivuxolimab. The chain couples TRBV7-9 to TRBJ2-5; perhaps TRBD2 as D (6 bases). The CDR3 region is CASSLARGVGSETQYF. The DNA for the CDR3 is TGTGCCAGCAGCTTAGCGCGGGGTGTTGGTAGCGAGACCCAGTACTTC.